This TCR beta chain is from a study of beta chain features in type 1 diabetes. TCRB transcripts that were expressed got sequenced, as all of the isolated RNA had been reverse transcribed. Sequencing of naive, central memory and regulatory T cell samples gave an average of around 4 million reads. TCRdb's table, derived via immunoSEQ multiplex PCR, lists solely in-frame clones and lacks some. The table lists over 700,000 clones, roughly 15% of them singletons. The ends lost 5 bases at V and 6 bases at J; junction bases unmatched: 9. The CDR3 length is 15 residues. CDR1 is SGHDT and CDR2 is YYEEEE in the germline V gene. This clone turned up a few times.

The sequenced material came from naive CD4+ T cells from blood. The chain joins TRBV5-6 to TRBJ2-1; 9 bases map to TRBD1. The source of this sequence is a woman in her late teens or twenties in good health. The DNA for the CDR3 is TGTGCCAGCAGTCAATCCGGGACAGGGCTCAATGAGCAGTTCTTC. It translates to CASSQSGTGLNEQFF.